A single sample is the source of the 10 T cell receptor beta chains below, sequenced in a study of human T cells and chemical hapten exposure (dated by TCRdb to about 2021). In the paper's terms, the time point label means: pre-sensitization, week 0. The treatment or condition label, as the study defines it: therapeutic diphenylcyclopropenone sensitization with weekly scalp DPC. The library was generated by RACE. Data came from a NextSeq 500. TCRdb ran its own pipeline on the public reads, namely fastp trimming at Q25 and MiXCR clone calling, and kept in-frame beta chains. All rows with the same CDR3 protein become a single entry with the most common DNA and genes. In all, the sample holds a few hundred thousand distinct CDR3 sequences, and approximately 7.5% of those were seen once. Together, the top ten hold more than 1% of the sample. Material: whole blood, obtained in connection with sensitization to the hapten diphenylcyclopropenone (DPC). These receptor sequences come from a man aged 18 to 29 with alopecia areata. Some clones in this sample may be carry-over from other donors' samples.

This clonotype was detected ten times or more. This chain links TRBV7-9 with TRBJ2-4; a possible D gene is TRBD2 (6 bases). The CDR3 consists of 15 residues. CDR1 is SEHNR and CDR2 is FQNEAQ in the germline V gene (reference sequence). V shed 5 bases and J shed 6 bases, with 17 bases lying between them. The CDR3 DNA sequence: TGTGCCAGCAGCACCCCGGGACTTAGCTTAAACATTCAGTACTTC. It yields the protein CASSTPGLSLNIQYF.

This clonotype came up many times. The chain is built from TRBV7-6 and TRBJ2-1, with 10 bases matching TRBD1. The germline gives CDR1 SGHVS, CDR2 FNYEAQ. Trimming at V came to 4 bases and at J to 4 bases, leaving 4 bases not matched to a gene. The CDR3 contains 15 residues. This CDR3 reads CASSSRDRGYNEQFF. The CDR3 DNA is TGTGCCAGCAGCTCCCGGGACAGGGGATACAATGAGCAGTTCTTC.

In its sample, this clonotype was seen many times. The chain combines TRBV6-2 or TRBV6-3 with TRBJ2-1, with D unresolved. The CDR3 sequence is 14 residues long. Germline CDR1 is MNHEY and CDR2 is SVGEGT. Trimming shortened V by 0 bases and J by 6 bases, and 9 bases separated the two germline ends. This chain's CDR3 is CASSYSTHTNEQFF. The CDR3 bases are TGTGCCAGCAGTTACTCGACACATACCAATGAGCAGTTCTTC.

The CDR3 protein is CSASLSNQPQHF. DNA of the CDR3: TGCAGTGCTAGCTTAAGCAATCAGCCCCAGCATTTT. The chain combines TRBV20-1 with TRBJ1-5; D ambiguous. Trimming cost V 3 bases and J 1 base, with 4 bases left between them. From germline, CDR1 is DFQATT and CDR2 SNEGSKA (reference sequence). The CDR3 is 12 residues long.

CDR3 sequence: CASSSDRVEAFF. The CDR3 region has the DNA TGTGCCAGCAGCTCAGACAGGGTAGAAGCTTTCTTT. This chain joins TRBV7-9 and TRBJ1-1; 7 bases agree with TRBD1. Germline CDR1 and CDR2: SEHNR and FQNEAQ (reference sequence). The CDR3 sequence is 12 residues long. V dropped 4 bases and J dropped 8; count of bases not matched to a gene: 4.

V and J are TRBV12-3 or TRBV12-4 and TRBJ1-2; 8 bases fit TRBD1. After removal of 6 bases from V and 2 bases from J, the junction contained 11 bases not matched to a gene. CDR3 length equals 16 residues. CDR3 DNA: TGTGCCAGCAGCCGATCCGACAGGGGCCTGAACTATGGCTACACCTTC. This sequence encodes CASSRSDRGLNYGYTF.

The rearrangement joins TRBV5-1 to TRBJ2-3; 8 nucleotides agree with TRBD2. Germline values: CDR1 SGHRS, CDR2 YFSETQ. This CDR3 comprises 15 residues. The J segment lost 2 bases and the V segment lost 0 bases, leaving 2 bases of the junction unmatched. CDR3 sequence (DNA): TGCGCCAGCAGCTTGGGAGCGGGGGTCACAGATACGCAGTATTTT. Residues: CASSLGAGVTDTQYF.

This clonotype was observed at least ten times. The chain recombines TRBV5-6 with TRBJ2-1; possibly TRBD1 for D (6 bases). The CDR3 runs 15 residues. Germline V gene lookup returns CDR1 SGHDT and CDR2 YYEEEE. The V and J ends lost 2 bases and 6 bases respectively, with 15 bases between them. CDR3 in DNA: TGTGCCAGCAGCTTCTTGGACAGCCGGGCCAATGAGCAGTTCTTC. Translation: CASSFLDSRANEQFF.

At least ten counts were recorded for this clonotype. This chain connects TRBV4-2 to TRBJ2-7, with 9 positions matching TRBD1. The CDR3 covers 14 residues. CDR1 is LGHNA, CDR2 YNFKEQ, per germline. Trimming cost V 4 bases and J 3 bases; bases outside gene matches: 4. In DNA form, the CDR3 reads TGTGCCAGCAGCCCGGGACAGGGAAGCTACGAGCAGTACTTC. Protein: CASSPGQGSYEQYF.

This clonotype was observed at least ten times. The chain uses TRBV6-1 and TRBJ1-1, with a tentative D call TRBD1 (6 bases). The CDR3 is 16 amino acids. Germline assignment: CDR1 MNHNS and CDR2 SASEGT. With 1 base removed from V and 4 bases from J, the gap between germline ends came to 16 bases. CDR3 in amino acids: CASSEDLTGSSTEAFF. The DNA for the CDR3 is TGTGCCAGCAGTGAAGACCTTACAGGGTCCTCCACTGAAGCTTTCTTT.